The source of this T cell receptor (beta chain) is a study of blood T cell repertoires in COVID-19. As handled by the study authors: Amplification from reference gene primers served as the basis for estimated nucleated cell counts. The repertoire was sequenced with immunoSEQ multiplex PCR; TCRdb's copy has only in-frame clones and lacks some. V and J calls and clone size are given by that table; D and trimming were obtained from the DNA. The sample comprises approximately 350,000 clones, 85% to 90% of which are singletons, and 1% rests with the top ten. The receptor comes from a man younger than 30 who had recovered from COVID-19. Sequenced sample: PBMCs or T cells enriched from blood (not recorded which).

CDR3: CASSLGQEGGYTF. DNA for the CDR3: TGTGCCAGCAGTTTGGGCCAGGAGGGTGGCTACACCTTC. The J gene is TRBJ1-2, the V gene TRBV12-3 or TRBV12-4; no reliable D call. The V end lost 3 bases, the J end lost 7 bases, and 12 bases lay between the germline ends. CDR3 length: 13 amino acids.